The entry that follows covers one T cell receptor (beta chain) sequence. Its antigen remains unknown. This entry is derived from a study of cytomegalovirus exposure and HLA in healthy donors. Looking at the study overall: From HLA-typed donors, an early data release held tens of millions of unique TCRs.

The germline V gene encodes CDR1 LGHNA and CDR2 YNFKEQ. This CDR3 comprises 14 residues. The PCR employed 60 Vbeta primers together with 13 Jbeta primers. In the original analysis: A later analysis counted 65 million to 95 million unique TCR beta chains, about 11 million shared. Only in-frame clones appear in the TCRdb table, and some are missing; sequencing was by immunoSEQ multiplex PCR. V, J and clone size reflect that table, while D and trimming were determined from the DNA. The listing records 87,000 or so clones. Study-wide results and limits: The study designated fewer than 200 TCR beta chains cytomegalovirus-associated.

The sequenced sample consisted of PBMCs. The rearrangement joins TRBV4-2 to TRBJ2-5; D not certain. The J call is in doubt because the DNA end fits TRBJ2-7 better. This TCR came from a man aged 45-60 years in good health and CMV-seropositive. The CDR3 reads CASSQDNLFYEQYF. Written as DNA, the CDR3 is TGTGCCAGCAGCCAAGATAACCTATTCTACGAGCAGTACTTC.